This is a list of T cell receptor beta chains from one sample in a study of blood T cell repertoires in COVID-19. Assay: immunoSEQ multiplex PCR; the TCRdb copy retains only in-frame clones and omits some. The sample consists of tens of thousands of clones, 92% of them appearing once. The sample was peripheral blood. The receptors derive from a human donor in a cohort sampled during active COVID-19. Each CDR3 is given with its conserved first and last residue. A D gene is named only where the DNA matches it firmly. A clone size is listed for some rows: how often the clone was seen (once, few, many), or a class if it is expanded.

V gene	D gene	J gene	clone size	CDR3 protein	CDR3 DNA
TRBV4-1	TRBD1	TRBJ2-5	.	CASSLQGAQETQYF	TGCGCCAGCAGCCTACAGGGGGCTCAGGAGACCCAGTACTTC
TRBV9	.	TRBJ2-3	once	CASSLIGGADTQYF	TGTGCCAGCAGCCTGATTGGCGGAGCAGATACGCAGTATTTT
TRBV3-1/TRBV3-2	.	TRBJ2-2	.	CASSQAGFGELFF	TGTGCCAGCAGCCAAGCAGGGTTCGGGGAGCTGTTTTTT
TRBV9	.	TRBJ1-3	.	CASSAAGVGNTIYF	TGTGCCAGCAGCGCGGCAGGGGTCGGAAACACCATATATTTT
TRBV19	.	TRBJ1-2	few	CASRAGLRAYGYTF	TGTGCCAGTAGAGCGGGCCTAAGGGCCTATGGCTACACCTTC
TRBV19	.	TRBJ1-1	.	CASTHYGTEAFF	TGTGCCAGTACCCACTACGGCACTGAAGCTTTCTTT
TRBV11-3	TRBD2	TRBJ2-1	.	CASSFFSGLAAREEQFF	TGTGCCAGCAGCTTCTTTAGCGGACTAGCGGCGCGTGAGGAGCAGTTCTTC
TRBV5-4	.	TRBJ2-3	.	CASSLMETIGGSQYF	TGTGCCAGCAGCTTGATGGAGACCATCGGCGGTTCGCAGTATTTT
TRBV4-1	TRBD1	TRBJ1-6	.	CASSQDLRTGDNSPLHF	TGCGCCAGCAGCCAAGATCTCCGGACAGGGGATAATTCACCCCTCCACTTT
TRBV3-1/TRBV3-2	TRBD2	TRBJ2-3	.	CASSQVSGRGTQYF	TGTGCCAGCAGCCAAGTTAGCGGGAGAGGTACGCAGTATTTT
TRBV12-3/TRBV12-4	.	TRBJ2-5	.	CASSFYQETQYF	TGTGCCAGCAGTTTTTATCAAGAGACCCAGTACTTC
TRBV19	TRBD1	TRBJ2-6	.	CASSPHRGSGANVLTF	TGTGCCAGTAGTCCCCACAGGGGTTCTGGGGCCAACGTCCTGACTTTC
TRBV2	TRBD1	TRBJ1-6	.	CASGTDSSYNSPLHF	TGTGCCAGCGGGACAGATAGCTCCTATAATTCACCCCTCCACTTT
TRBV10-3	.	TRBJ1-5	.	CAISESGQSNQPQHF	TGTGCCATCAGTGAGTCTGGACAATCAAATCAGCCCCAGCATTTT
TRBV5-1	.	TRBJ2-5	.	CASSLGTYEETQYF	TGCGCCAGCAGCTTAGGGACATACGAAGAGACCCAGTACTTC
TRBV5-1	TRBD1	TRBJ1-1	.	CASTPGPGGPMNTEAFF	TGCGCCAGCACTCCAGGCCCAGGGGGTCCCATGAACACTGAAGCTTTCTTT
TRBV29-1	TRBD2	TRBJ2-1	once	CSVAGGRSYNEQFF	TGCAGCGTTGCGGGAGGAAGGTCCTACAATGAGCAGTTCTTC
TRBV12-5	.	TRBJ1-6	.	CASGIRTESNSPLHF	TGTGCTAGTGGAATAAGGACAGAGTCTAATTCACCCCTCCACTTT
TRBV6-2/TRBV6-3	.	TRBJ1-5	.	CASSSEALSNQPQHF	TGTGCCAGCAGTTCAGAGGCTCTTAGCAATCAGCCCCAGCATTTT
TRBV25-1	.	TRBJ2-2	.	CASTSQNTGPPNTGELFF	TGTGCCAGCACCTCCCAGAATACAGGCCCCCCGAACACCGGGGAGCTGTTTTTT
TRBV27	.	TRBJ1-1	.	CASSLTGWGDTEAFF	TGTGCCAGCAGTTTAACCGGCTGGGGCGACACTGAAGCTTTCTTT
TRBV5-4	.	TRBJ1-2	.	CASSLKGQNYGYTF	TGTGCCAGCAGCTTGAAGGGACAAAACTATGGCTACACCTTC
TRBV28	TRBD2	TRBJ2-3	.	CAILPWGGTDTQYF	TGTGCCATCCTCCCCTGGGGGGGTACAGATACGCAGTATTTT
TRBV28	TRBD2	TRBJ2-1	.	CASSLSLAGYNEQFF	TGTGCCAGCAGTTTATCGTTAGCGGGTTACAATGAGCAGTTCTTC
TRBV29-1	TRBD2	TRBJ2-1	.	CSAKTSGVTMRQFF	TGCAGCGCCAAGACTAGCGGGGTTACAATGAGGCAGTTCTTC
TRBV30	TRBD1	TRBJ1-3	few	CAWSVGTGKILGTIYF	TGTGCCTGGAGTGTCGGGACAGGGAAGATTTTGGGCACCATATATTTT
TRBV5-1	.	TRBJ2-7	.	CASSFGGVPSYEQYF	TGCGCCAGCAGCTTCGGAGGGGTACCCTCCTACGAGCAGTACTTC
TRBV7-2	TRBD2	TRBJ2-1	once	CASSLTSGGRSSYNEQFF	TGTGCCAGCAGCCTGACTAGCGGGGGGCGGAGCTCCTACAATGAGCAGTTCTTC
TRBV5-6	.	TRBJ1-6	.	CASSLVQGRNSPLHF	TGTGCCAGCAGCTTGGTGCAGGGTCGGAATTCACCCCTCCACTTT
TRBV28	TRBD1	TRBJ1-2	once	CASGPTTGAYGYTF	TGTGCCAGCGGCCCCACGACAGGGGCCTATGGCTACACCTTC
TRBV5-1	TRBD1	TRBJ2-4	.	CASSRDSFRAIAKNIQYF	TGCGCCAGCAGCCGGGACAGTTTTCGGGCTATAGCCAAAAACATTCAGTACTTC
TRBV13	TRBD1	TRBJ2-7	few	CASSSTWDSSYEQYF	TGTGCCAGCAGCTCGACCTGGGACAGTTCCTACGAGCAGTACTTC
TRBV7-2	.	TRBJ2-2	.	CASSLWRSTTGELFF	TGTGCCAGCAGCTTATGGCGGTCAACCACCGGGGAGCTGTTTTTT
TRBV7-9	.	TRBJ2-7	.	CASSSGSPPYEQYF	TGTGCCAGCAGCTCAGGGTCCCCTCCCTACGAGCAGTACTTC
TRBV24-1	.	TRBJ2-2	.	CATGGGGDRGNTGELFF	TGTGCCACCGGAGGGGGGGGCGACAGGGGAAACACCGGGGAGCTGTTTTTT
TRBV18	.	TRBJ2-7	.	CASSPGAGQSYEQYF	TGTGCCAGCTCACCAGGGGCGGGGCAGAGCTACGAGCAGTACTTC
TRBV25-1	TRBD1	TRBJ1-4	once	CASSVPGTANEKLFF	TGTGCCAGCAGTGTACCCGGGACAGCGAATGAAAAACTGTTTTTT
TRBV19	TRBD1	TRBJ1-2	.	CASSISPGTGLGGYGYTF	TGTGCCAGTAGTATTAGTCCCGGGACAGGGCTCGGGGGCTATGGCTACACCTTC
TRBV25-1	.	TRBJ2-3	.	CASSPPGEDTQYF	TGTGCCAGCAGTCCCCCCGGGGAAGATACGCAGTATTTT
TRBV5-1	TRBD1	TRBJ1-2	.	CASSLQGENGYTF	TGCGCCAGCAGCTTACAGGGGGAGAATGGCTACACCTTC
TRBV9	TRBD1	TRBJ1-4	.	CASSVGGGSTNEKLFF	TGTGCCAGCAGCGTAGGAGGGGGCTCAACTAATGAAAAACTGTTTTTT
TRBV7-8	.	TRBJ1-5	.	CASSFRGSGDSNQPQHF	TGTGCCAGCAGCTTCAGGGGCTCGGGTGATAGCAATCAGCCCCAGCATTTT
TRBV4-3	.	TRBJ2-5	.	CASSQQVQETQYF	TGCGCCAGCAGCCAACAGGTCCAAGAGACCCAGTACTTC
TRBV5-4	TRBD2	TRBJ2-2	.	CASSLALAGVTGELFF	TGTGCCAGCAGCTTGGCGTTAGCGGGAGTCACCGGGGAGCTGTTTTTT
TRBV6-2/TRBV6-3	TRBD1	TRBJ2-7	.	CASSPQGARYEQYF	TGTGCCAGCAGCCCACAGGGGGCGCGGTACGAGCAGTACTTC
TRBV10-3	TRBD1	TRBJ1-6	once	CAISGDRERLPLHF	TGTGCCATCAGTGGGGACAGGGAGAGACTTCCCCTCCACTTT
TRBV27	TRBD2	TRBJ2-1	.	CASSLGASGRVGNEQFF	TGTGCCAGCAGTTTAGGGGCTAGCGGGAGGGTGGGAAATGAGCAGTTCTTC
TRBV19	TRBD1	TRBJ2-7	once	CASSTRQGALYEQYF	TGTGCCAGTAGTACTCGACAGGGGGCTCTCTACGAGCAGTACTTC
TRBV27	.	TRBJ2-5	.	CASSFRRRETQYF	TGTGCCAGCAGTTTTAGACGGAGGGAGACCCAGTACTTC
TRBV3-1/TRBV3-2	TRBD1	TRBJ1-2	.	CASSFDREKSGYTF	TGTGCCAGCAGCTTCGACAGGGAAAAGAGTGGCTACACCTTC
TRBV4-1	TRBD2	TRBJ2-2	.	CASSQAGGGIGTGELFF	TGCGCCAGCAGCCAAGCTGGGGGAGGGATAGGTACCGGGGAGCTGTTTTTT
TRBV11-1	.	TRBJ1-6	.	CASSSRGSPLHF	TGTGCCAGCAGCTCAAGGGGATCACCCCTCCACTTT
TRBV7-8	.	TRBJ1-2	.	CASRLDLNYGYTF	TGTGCCAGCCGACTAGACCTAAACTATGGCTACACCTTC
TRBV12-3/TRBV12-4	TRBD1	TRBJ2-7	.	CASSLHGQGEQYF	TGTGCCAGCAGTTTACACGGACAGGGCGAGCAGTACTTC
TRBV10-3	.	TRBJ1-1	.	CAITNQGNTEAFF	TGTGCCATCACCAACCAGGGGAACACTGAAGCTTTCTTT
TRBV5-1	.	TRBJ1-1	.	CASSLMGGRGTEAFF	TGCGCCAGCAGCTTGATGGGGGGGCGAGGGACTGAAGCTTTCTTT
TRBV5-1	.	TRBJ1-5	few	CASSRDGSDQPQHF	TGCGCCAGCAGTCGGGACGGGAGTGATCAGCCCCAGCATTTT